This T cell receptor beta chain was captured in a study of shared clonotypes between healthy human individuals. Study-wide background: The donor pool was made up of two women and three men aged 18 to 49. Each donor's CD8 memory used one plate, CD8 naive two, each CD4 subset three.

Assay used: immunoSEQ multiplex PCR; TCRdb lists only in-frame clones, some missing. Of roughly 2 million clones listed, 85% to 95% are singletons. Germline V CDR1 and CDR2: KGHSH, LQKENI. The CDR3 is 16 amino acids. The V segment lost 2 bases and the J segment 0 bases; nucleotides outside the gene matches: 1. The authors divided CD4+ cells into CD45RA+ naive and CD45RA-negative memory subsets. Broader study findings: For naive CD4 cells, roughly 4.6% of clonotypes were shared across a handful of donors.

On this clone itself: Its antigen is not known.

The receptor was isolated from a man between 18 and 29 years old in good health. J is TRBJ2-2 and V is TRBV18; 9 positions match TRBD2. The specimen was naive CD4+ T cells sorted from blood. Documented subset: CD45RA+ positively selected. CDR3: CASSPGLASNTGELFF. CDR3 coding DNA: TGTGCCAGCTCACCAGGACTAGCGTCGAACACCGGGGAGCTGTTTTTT.